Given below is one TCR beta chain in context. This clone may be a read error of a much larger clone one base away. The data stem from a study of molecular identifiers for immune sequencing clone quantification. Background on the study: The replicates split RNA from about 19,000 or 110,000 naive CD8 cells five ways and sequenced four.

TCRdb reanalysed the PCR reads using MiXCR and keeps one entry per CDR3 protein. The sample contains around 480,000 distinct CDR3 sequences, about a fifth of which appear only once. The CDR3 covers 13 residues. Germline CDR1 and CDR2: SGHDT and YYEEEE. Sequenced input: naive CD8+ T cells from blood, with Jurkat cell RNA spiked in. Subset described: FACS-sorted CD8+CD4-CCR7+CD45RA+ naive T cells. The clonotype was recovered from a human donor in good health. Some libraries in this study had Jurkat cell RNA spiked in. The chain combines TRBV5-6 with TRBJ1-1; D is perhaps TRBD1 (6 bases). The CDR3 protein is CASSLSGDTGAFF. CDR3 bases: TGTGCCAGCAGTTTATCTGGGGACACTGGAGCTTTCTTT.